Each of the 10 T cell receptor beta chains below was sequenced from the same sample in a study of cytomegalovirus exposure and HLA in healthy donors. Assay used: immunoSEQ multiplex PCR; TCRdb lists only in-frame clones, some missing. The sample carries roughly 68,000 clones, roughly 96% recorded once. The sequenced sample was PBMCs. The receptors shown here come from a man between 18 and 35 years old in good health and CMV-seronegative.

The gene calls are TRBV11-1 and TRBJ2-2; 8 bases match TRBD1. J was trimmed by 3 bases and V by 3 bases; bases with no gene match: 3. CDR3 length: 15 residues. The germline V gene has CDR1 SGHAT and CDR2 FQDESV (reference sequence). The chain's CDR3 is CASSLGQEDTGELFF. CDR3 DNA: TGTGCCAGCAGCTTGGGACAGGAGGACACCGGGGAGCTGTTTTTT.

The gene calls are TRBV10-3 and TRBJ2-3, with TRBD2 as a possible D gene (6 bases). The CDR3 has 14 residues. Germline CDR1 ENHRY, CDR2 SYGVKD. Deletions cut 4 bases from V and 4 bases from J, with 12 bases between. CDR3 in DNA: TGTGCCATCAGTGTCCAGCGGGCCCCAGATACGCAGTATTTT. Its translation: CAISVQRAPDTQYF.

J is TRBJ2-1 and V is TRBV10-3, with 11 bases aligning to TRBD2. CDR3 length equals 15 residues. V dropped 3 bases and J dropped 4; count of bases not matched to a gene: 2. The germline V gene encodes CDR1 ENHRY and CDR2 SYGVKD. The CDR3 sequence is CAISDSGGEYNEQFF. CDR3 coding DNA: TGTGCCATCAGTGATAGCGGGGGGGAATACAATGAGCAGTTCTTC.

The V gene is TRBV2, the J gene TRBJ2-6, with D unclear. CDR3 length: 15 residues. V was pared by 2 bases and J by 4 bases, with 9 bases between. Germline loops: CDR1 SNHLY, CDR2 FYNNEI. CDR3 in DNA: TGTGCCAGCAGTGAACTTCCGTCCGGGGCCAACGTCCTGACTTTC. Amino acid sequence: CASSELPSGANVLTF.

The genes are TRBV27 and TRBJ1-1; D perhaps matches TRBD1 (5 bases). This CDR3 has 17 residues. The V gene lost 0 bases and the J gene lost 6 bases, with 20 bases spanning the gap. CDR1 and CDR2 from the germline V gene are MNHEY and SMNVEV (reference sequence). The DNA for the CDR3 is TGTGCCAGCAGTTTATCGAATCCCGGGGGGGTCCGCGCTGAAGCTTTCTTT. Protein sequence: CASSLSNPGGVRAEAFF.

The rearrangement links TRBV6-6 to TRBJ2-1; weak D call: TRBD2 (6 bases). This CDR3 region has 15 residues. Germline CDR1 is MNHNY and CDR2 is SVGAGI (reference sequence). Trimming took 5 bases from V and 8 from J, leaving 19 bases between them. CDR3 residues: CASSDLREFNYEQFF. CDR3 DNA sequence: TGTGCCAGCAGTGACCTCCGGGAGTTTAACTATGAGCAGTTCTTC.

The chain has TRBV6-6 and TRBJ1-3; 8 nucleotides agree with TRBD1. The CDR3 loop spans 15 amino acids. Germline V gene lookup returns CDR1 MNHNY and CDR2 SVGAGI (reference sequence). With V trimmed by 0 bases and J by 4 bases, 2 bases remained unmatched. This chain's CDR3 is CASSYSGQGGNTIYF. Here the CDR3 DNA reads TGTGCCAGCAGTTACTCCGGACAGGGAGGAAACACCATATATTTT.

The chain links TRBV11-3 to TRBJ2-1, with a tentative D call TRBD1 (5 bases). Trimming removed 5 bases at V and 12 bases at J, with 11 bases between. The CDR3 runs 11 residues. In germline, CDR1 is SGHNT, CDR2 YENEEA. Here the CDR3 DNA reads TGTGCCAGCAGCACTGAGCAGGGGCAGTTCTTC. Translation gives CASSTEQGQFF.

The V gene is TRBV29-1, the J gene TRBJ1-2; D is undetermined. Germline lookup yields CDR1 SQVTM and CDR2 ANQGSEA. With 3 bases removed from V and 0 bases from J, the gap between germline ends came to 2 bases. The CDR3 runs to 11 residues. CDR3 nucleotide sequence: TGCAGCGTTGACACTAACTATGGCTACACCTTC. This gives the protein CSVDTNYGYTF.

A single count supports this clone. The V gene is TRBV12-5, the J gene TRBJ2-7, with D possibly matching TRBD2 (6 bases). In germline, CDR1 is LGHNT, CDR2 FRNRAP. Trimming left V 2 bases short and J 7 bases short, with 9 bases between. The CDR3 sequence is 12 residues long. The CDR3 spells CASGLIGLEQYF. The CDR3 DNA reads TGTGCTAGTGGTTTGATTGGACTAGAGCAGTACTTC.